This T cell receptor beta chain was recorded in a study of OX40 agonist ivuxolimab in advanced cancers. Assay used: immunoSEQ multiplex PCR; TCRdb lists only in-frame clones, some missing. The sample records 45,000 to 60,000 clones, approximately 80% being singletons. The germline V gene encodes CDR1 SEHNR and CDR2 FQNEAQ (reference sequence). Trimming at V came to 4 bases and at J to 8 bases, leaving 10 bases not matched to a gene. This CDR3 is built from 14 residues. This sample comprised CD4+ or CD8+ T cells sorted from blood, obtained in a trial of the OX40 agonist ivuxolimab. The TCR comes from an adult with an advanced solid tumor such as melanoma, head and neck, liver or kidney cancer. The J gene is TRBJ1-2, the V gene TRBV7-9, with 7 bases that match TRBD1. The CDR3 nucleotides read TGTGCCAGCAGCTCAAACAGGGGCAGAGGCGGCTACACCTTC. Translated: CASSSNRGRGGYTF. Full variable domain (missing parts from reference TRBV7-9 and TRBJ1-2): DTGVSQNPRHKITKRGQNVTFRCDPISEHNRLYWYRQTLGQGPEFLTYFQNEAQLEKSRLLSDRFSAERPKGSFSTLEIQRTEQGDSAMYLCASSSNRGRGGYTFGSGTRLTVV.